One sample yielded the 5 T cell receptor beta chains listed below, sequenced in a study of blood T cell repertoires in COVID-19. TCRdb's table, derived via immunoSEQ multiplex PCR, lists solely in-frame clones and lacks some. The sample consists of around 310,000 clones, around 89% of them appearing once. The specimen sequenced was peripheral blood. The receptors were gathered from a woman between 40 and 50 years old with COVID-19, enrolled during active disease.

This chain links TRBV4-3 with TRBJ1-3; D unresolved. In germline, CDR1 is LGHNA, CDR2 YSLEER. V was trimmed by 4 bases and J by 4 bases, leaving 17 bases between them. CDR3 length: 16 residues. CDR3 residues: CASSPNARARGNTIYF. The CDR3 coding sequence is TGCGCCAGCAGCCCAAATGCAAGAGCGAGGGGAAACACCATATATTTT.

The V gene is TRBV3-1 (or the pseudogene TRBV3-2), the J gene TRBJ2-5; 12 bases are shared with TRBD1. V shed 5 bases and J 5 bases; nucleotides not matched to a gene: 30. The CDR3 is made up of 23 amino acids. CDR1 is LGHDT and CDR2 is YNNKEL in the germline V gene (reference sequence). CDR3: CASSAPFVLLGEKGQGAVETQYF. For the CDR3, the DNA is TGTGCCAGCAGCGCACCTTTTGTCCTCTTGGGTGAGAAGGGACAGGGGGCGGTGGAGACCCAGTACTTC.

The chain combines TRBV2 with TRBJ2-1, with 10 bases lining up with TRBD2. Germline V gene data show CDR1 as SNHLY and CDR2 as FYNNEI. CDR3 size: 16 residues. Trimming removed 5 bases from V and 7 bases from J; junction bases left unmatched: 11. CDR3 in amino acids: CASSPKSGGALNEQFF. The CDR3 region has the DNA TGTGCCAGCAGTCCAAAGAGCGGGGGGGCTTTGAATGAGCAGTTCTTC.

This sequence joins TRBV30 and TRBJ1-2, with TRBD1 matching 9 bases. Trimming cost V 4 bases and J 7 bases; bases outside gene matches: 7. The germline V gene encodes CDR1 GTSNPN and CDR2 SVGIG (reference sequence). This CDR3 spans 13 amino acids. The CDR3 DNA reads TGTGCCTGGAACGAGGACAGGGGAGTTGGCTACACCTTC. Translated: CAWNEDRGVGYTF. The full variable domain, in which reference TRBV30 and TRBJ1-2 provide the parts outside the CDR3, is SQTIHQWPATLVQPVGSPLSLECTVEGTSNPNLYWYRQAAGRGLQLLFYSVGIGQISSEVPQNLSASRPQDRQFILSSKKLLLSDSGFYLCAWNEDRGVGYTFGSGTRLTVV.

CDR3 sequence: CASSPPRDSSYEQYF. Here the CDR3 DNA reads TGTGCCAGCAGCCCACCCCGGGACAGCTCCTACGAGCAGTACTTC. This chain joins TRBV6-6 and TRBJ2-7; the match to TRBD1 covers 7 bases. The CDR3 loop spans 15 amino acids. V was pared by 6 bases and J by 0 bases, with 8 bases of the junction left unmatched. The V gene's germline CDR1 is MNHNY and CDR2 SVGAGI (reference sequence).